The rows below give T cell receptor beta chains drawn from one sample of a study of T cells after posttransplantation cyclophosphamide. Assay used: immunoSEQ multiplex PCR; TCRdb lists only in-frame clones, some missing. Here the sample spans about 47,000 clones, almost 95% being singletons. Sequencing input: PBMCs. Source of these receptors: a woman aged 45 to 65 in good health and a related stem cell transplant donor. Each CDR3 is given with its conserved first and last residue. D genes are given only for firm matches. For some rows the clone size is stated as once, few or many, or as a class when expanded; others skip it.

j_gene: TRBJ2-2; abundance: NA; v_gene: TRBV13; d_gene: NA; CDR3nt: TGTGCCAGCAGCTTAGGGCAGCGCGACACCGGGGAGCTGTTTTTT; CDR3aa: CASSLGQRDTGELFF
j_gene: TRBJ1-2; abundance: NA; v_gene: TRBV11-2; d_gene: TRBD1; CDR3nt: TGTGCCAGCAGCCTAGACAGGGGAGCTAACTATGGCTACACCTTC; CDR3aa: CASSLDRGANYGYTF
j_gene: TRBJ2-7; abundance: NA; v_gene: TRBV27; d_gene: NA; CDR3nt: TGTGCCAGCAGTTTACGGTTGCACTCCTACGAGCAGTACTTC; CDR3aa: CASSLRLHSYEQYF
j_gene: TRBJ1-4; abundance: NA; v_gene: TRBV18; d_gene: NA; CDR3nt: TGTGCCAGCTCACCATCGGCGGAATCAACTAATGAAAAACTGTTTTTT; CDR3aa: CASSPSAESTNEKLFF
j_gene: TRBJ2-1; abundance: once; v_gene: TRBV5-1; d_gene: NA; CDR3nt: TGCGCCAGCAGCTTGGCCACAACAGTGCAAATTTACAATGAGCAGTTCTTC; CDR3aa: CASSLATTVQIYNEQFF
j_gene: TRBJ1-5; abundance: NA; v_gene: TRBV6-5; d_gene: NA; CDR3nt: TGTGCCAGCAAATTGCAGGCGAGTAGCAATCAGCCCCAGCATTTT; CDR3aa: CASKLQASSNQPQHF
j_gene: TRBJ2-7; abundance: once; v_gene: TRBV6-5; d_gene: TRBD1; CDR3nt: TGTGCCAGCAGCCCCGGGACAGGGTTTACCTACGAGCAGTACTTC; CDR3aa: CASSPGTGFTYEQYF
j_gene: TRBJ2-3; abundance: NA; v_gene: TRBV11-2; d_gene: NA; CDR3nt: TGTGCCAGCAGCTTAGGTACCGAACAGGATACGCAGTATTTT; CDR3aa: CASSLGTEQDTQYF
j_gene: TRBJ2-3; abundance: medium-sized; v_gene: TRBV5-4; d_gene: NA; CDR3nt: TGTGCCAGCAGCTTAGGGAATGGACAGAGCACAGATACGCAGTATTTT; CDR3aa: CASSLGNGQSTDTQYF
j_gene: TRBJ2-3; abundance: NA; v_gene: TRBV4-2; d_gene: TRBD2; CDR3nt: TGTGCCAGCAACCCACTAGCGGGGACCGAAGATACGCAGTATTTT; CDR3aa: CASNPLAGTEDTQYF
j_gene: TRBJ2-3; abundance: NA; v_gene: TRBV10-3; d_gene: TRBD1; CDR3nt: TGTGCCATCAGTGAGGGGACAGGGCATACGCAGTATTTT; CDR3aa: CAISEGTGHTQYF
j_gene: TRBJ2-6; abundance: NA; v_gene: TRBV28; d_gene: NA; CDR3nt: TGTGCCAGCAGCCAGGGATCTGGGGCCAACGTCCTGACTTTC; CDR3aa: CASSQGSGANVLTF
j_gene: TRBJ2-7; abundance: NA; v_gene: TRBV14; d_gene: TRBD2; CDR3nt: TGTGCCAGCAGCCAAGATCTCGTAGCGGGGAGCTCCTACGAGCAGTACTTC; CDR3aa: CASSQDLVAGSSYEQYF
j_gene: TRBJ2-6; abundance: NA; v_gene: TRBV15; d_gene: NA; CDR3nt: TGTGCCACCAGCAGAGATCTGGCCCCCACAGGGCTTGGGGCCAACGTCCTGACTTTC; CDR3aa: CATSRDLAPTGLGANVLTF
j_gene: TRBJ2-7; abundance: NA; v_gene: TRBV5-1; d_gene: TRBD1; CDR3nt: TGCGCCAGCAGCCCGATGGACAGGGATCCCTACGAGCAGTACTTC; CDR3aa: CASSPMDRDPYEQYF
j_gene: TRBJ1-3; abundance: NA; v_gene: TRBV5-1; d_gene: NA; CDR3nt: TGCGCCAGCAGCTTGGCCGCCAGCTCTGGAAACACCATATATTTT; CDR3aa: CASSLAASSGNTIYF
j_gene: TRBJ1-2; abundance: NA; v_gene: TRBV1; d_gene: NA; CDR3nt: TGCACCAGCAGCCAAGAAACAGGGGGTGACTATGGCTACACCTTC; CDR3aa: CTSSQETGGDYGYTF
j_gene: TRBJ2-1; abundance: NA; v_gene: TRBV10-3; d_gene: TRBD2; CDR3nt: TGTGCCATCAGTGGGGCTAGCGGATACAATGAGCAGTTCTTC; CDR3aa: CAISGASGYNEQFF